These 17 T cell receptor beta chains were sequenced from one sample in a study of Graves' ophthalmopathy and Graves' hyperthyroidism. Amplification from RNA transcripts yielded the TCR beta CDR3 regions. RT-PCR in the first round used HTBI primers; a second-round multiplex PCR followed. TCRdb fed the multiplex PCR reads into MiXCR, producing one record per CDR3 protein. The sample lists some 47,000 distinct CDR3 sequences, 50% occurring once. The sequenced material came from peripheral blood. These receptors all come from an adult man with Graves' ophthalmopathy.

This clonotype was recorded at least ten times. V gene TRBV28 combines with J gene TRBJ1-5; no clear D gene. The V and J ends lost 3 bases and 0 bases respectively, with 12 bases between them. Per the germline V gene, CDR1 is MDHEN and CDR2 is SYDVKM. The CDR3 is 16 residues long. CDR3 protein: CASSLLAGFSNQPQHF. The CDR3 DNA is TGTGCCAGCAGTTTGTTGGCGGGATTTAGCAATCAGCCCCAGCATTTT.

This clonotype was found many times. CDR3 protein: CASSQDSGANVLTF. The CDR3 DNA sequence: TGTGCCAGCAGCCAAGACTCTGGGGCCAACGTCCTGACTTTC. The chain combines TRBV3-1 with TRBJ2-6; no reliable D call. The V end lost 0 bases, the J end lost 0 bases, and 0 bases lay between the germline ends. Looked up from germline, CDR1 is LGHDT and CDR2 is YNNKEL (reference sequence). CDR3 length: 14 residues. The full variable domain, with the rest looked up from reference TRBV3-1 and TRBJ2-6, is DTAVSQTPKYLVTQMGNDKSIKCEQNLGHDTMYWYKQDSKKFLKIMFSYNNKELIINETVPNRFSPKSPDKAHLNLHINSLELGDSAVYFCASSQDSGANVLTFGAGSRLTVL.

This clonotype was recorded many times. CDR3 DNA sequence: TGTGCCAGTAGTATAGGGGGCAGCACAGATACGCAGTATTTT. Its protein product is CASSIGGSTDTQYF. The rearrangement joins TRBV19 to TRBJ2-3, with D possibly matching TRBD1 (5 bases). The V and J ends lost 1 base and 0 bases respectively, with 5 bases between them. Germline-derived CDR1 and CDR2 are LNHDA and SQIVND (reference sequence). The CDR3 totals 14 residues.

This clonotype was counted only a few times. This chain connects TRBV7-2 to TRBJ2-7, with D maybe TRBD1 (5 bases). CDR1 and CDR2 from the germline V gene are SGHTA and FQGNSA. V was trimmed by 6 bases and J by 3 bases, leaving 15 bases between them. This CDR3 spans 14 amino acids. CDR3: CASSPDSSLYEQYF. CDR3 coding DNA: TGTGCCAGCAGTCCTGACAGCTCCCTCTACGAGCAGTACTTC.

This clonotype was seen many times. The chain carries TRBV11-2 and TRBJ2-7; TRBD1 is a possible D gene (5 bases). V lost 5 bases and J 3 bases, leaving 26 bases between the germline ends. Per germline, CDR1 SGHAT and CDR2 FQNNGV. The CDR3 is 18 amino acids. The CDR3 sequence is CASSPQSNSRARYYEQYF. For the CDR3, the DNA is TGTGCCAGCAGCCCCCAATCGAATTCCAGGGCGCGCTACTACGAGCAGTACTTC.

This clonotype was found many times. This rearrangement joins TRBV10-1 to TRBJ2-2; no firm D call. Looked up from germline, CDR1 is WNHNN and CDR2 is SYGVQD (reference sequence). The CDR3 runs 14 residues. V was cut by 3 bases and J by 5 bases, with 10 bases left in between. CDR3 amino acids: CASSDKLGTGELFF. The CDR3 nucleotides read TGCGCCAGCAGTGACAAACTGGGAACCGGGGAGCTGTTTTTT.

V and J are TRBV12-3 or TRBV12-4 and TRBJ1-2; D may be TRBD1 (5 bases). Trimming left V 5 bases short and J 5 bases short, with 18 bases between. This CDR3 region has 15 residues. CDR3 protein: CASSLSSGGAYGYTF. Written as DNA, the CDR3 is TGTGCCAGCAGTCTAAGCAGCGGGGGAGCTTATGGCTACACCTTC.

About this clonotype: The CDR3 end shows no conserved phenylalanine or tryptophan, and so a read error is likely. The CDR3 sequence: CASSAPGGRETQYL. The CDR3 nucleotides are TGTGCCAGCAGTGCTCCGGGGGGGCGAGAGACCCAGTACCTC. The chain carries TRBV25-1 and TRBJ2-5; 8 bases agree with TRBD2. CDR3 length equals 14 residues. The germline V gene has CDR1 MGHDK and CDR2 SYGVNS. Losses at the gene ends were 4 bases for V and 4 bases for J; bases not matched to a gene: 5.

This clonotype was observed a single time. J is TRBJ1-5 and V is TRBV15; 9 nucleotides match TRBD1. Unmatched junction bases numbered 10, after V lost 1 base and J lost 6 bases. CDR3 length: 17 amino acids. Germline V lookup: CDR1 LNHNV, CDR2 YYDKDF (reference sequence). Here the CDR3 DNA reads TGTGCCACCAGCAGAGTATGGGGACAGGGTCGAGGTCAGCCCCAGCATTTT. Its protein is CATSRVWGQGRGQPQHF.

In regard to this clonotype: Germline is not matched at one junction end, which may reflect a read error. J is TRBJ2-3 and V is TRBV19; D gene uncertain. Germline V gene lookup returns CDR1 LNHDA and CDR2 SQIVND (reference sequence). The CDR3 is 12 amino acids. As DNA, the CDR3 is TGTGCCAGTAATATAGCCCCATTTGGGCAGTATTTC. Protein product: CASNIAPFGQYF.

The DNA of the CDR3 is TGTGCCAGCAGGGCTCCGGGACGGGGCGGCGAGCAGTACTTC. It translates to CASRAPGRGGEQYF. The chain employs TRBV6-5 and TRBJ2-7; tentatively, D is TRBD1 or TRBD2 (5 bases each). CDR1 and CDR2 (germline): MNHEY, SVGAGI. The CDR3 covers 14 residues. Between the trimmed V and J ends, which lost 6 bases and 6 bases, there was a span of 18 bases.

This clonotype is medium-sized by share. The rearrangement joins TRBV24-1 to TRBJ1-2; D ambiguous. V was clipped by 1 base and J by 4 bases, with 9 bases between them. CDR1 and CDR2 from the germline V gene are KGHDR and SFDVKD. CDR3 length: 14 residues. The CDR3 spells CATSDFKTPYGYTF. The CDR3 DNA reads as TGTGCCACCAGTGATTTCAAGACACCCTATGGCTACACCTTC.

This clonotype has ten or more counts. The rearrangement links TRBV11-2 to TRBJ1-6; the D gene is possibly TRBD1 (6 bases). The CDR3 loop spans 15 amino acids. The germline gives CDR1 SGHAT, CDR2 FQNNGV. Trimming left V 1 base short and J 9 bases short, with 13 bases between. This CDR3 is CASSLVQGRGSPLHF. DNA for the CDR3: TGTGCCAGCAGCTTAGTACAGGGAAGAGGTTCACCCCTCCACTTT.

V and J are TRBV20-1 and TRBJ1-2; 7 bases agree with TRBD1. V shed 3 bases, J shed 3 bases, and the junction held 19 bases outside the gene matches. This CDR3 is built from 18 residues. The V gene's germline CDR1 is DFQATT and CDR2 SNEGSKA (reference sequence). CDR3 DNA: TGCAGTGCTAGTGGCGGGACAGCCAATCCCGCCCCATACTATGGCTACACCTTC. Protein sequence: CSASGGTANPAPYYGYTF.

This clonotype has a count of ten or more. CDR3 loop: CASTSGQGTDTQYF. DNA for the CDR3: TGTGCCAGCACTTCGGGACAGGGAACAGATACGCAGTATTTT. The V gene is TRBV6-2 or TRBV6-3, the J gene TRBJ2-3, with 9 bases aligning to TRBD1. V shed 7 bases, J shed 3 bases, and the junction held 5 bases outside the gene matches. The germline V gene encodes CDR1 MNHEY and CDR2 SVGEGT. CDR3 length: 14 amino acids.

The chain recombines TRBV25-1 with TRBJ1-4, with 7 bases matching TRBD1. The CDR3 runs to 15 residues. The J segment lost 7 bases and the V segment lost 6 bases, leaving 11 bases of the junction unmatched. Germline CDR1 is MGHDK and CDR2 is SYGVNS. The CDR3 spells CASSPTGSWSEKLFF. CDR3 nucleotides: TGTGCCAGCAGCCCGACAGGGAGTTGGAGTGAAAAACTGTTTTTT.

The J gene is TRBJ2-7, the V gene TRBV7-9; no reliable D call. This CDR3 has 15 residues. Germline V gene data show CDR1 as SEHNR and CDR2 as FQNEAQ (reference sequence). Trimming stripped 5 bases from V and 3 bases from J, with 17 bases between. The CDR3 protein is CASSRDSLGSYEQYF. The CDR3, as DNA: TGTGCCAGCAGCCGAGACTCCCTGGGCAGCTACGAGCAGTACTTC.